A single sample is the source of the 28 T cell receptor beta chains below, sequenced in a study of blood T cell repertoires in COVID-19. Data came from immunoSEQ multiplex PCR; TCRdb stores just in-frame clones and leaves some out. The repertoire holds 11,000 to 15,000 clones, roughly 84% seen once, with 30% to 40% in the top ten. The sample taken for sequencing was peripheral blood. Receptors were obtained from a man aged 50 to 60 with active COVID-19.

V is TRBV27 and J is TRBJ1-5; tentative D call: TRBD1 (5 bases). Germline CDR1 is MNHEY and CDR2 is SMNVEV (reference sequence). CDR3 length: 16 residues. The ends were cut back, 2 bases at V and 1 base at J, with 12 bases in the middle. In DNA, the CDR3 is TGTGCCAGCAGTTTAGTTTCAGGGTCAAGCAATCAGCCCCAGCATTTT. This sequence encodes CASSLVSGSSNQPQHF.

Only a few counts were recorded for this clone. The CDR3 loop is CASSPTGNEQYF. CDR3 nucleotide sequence: TGTGCCAGCAGTCCGACAGGGAACGAGCAGTACTTC. The rearrangement joins TRBV2 to TRBJ2-7, with TRBD1 matching over 7 bases. J was trimmed by 5 bases and V by 5 bases; bases with no gene match: 3. The length of the CDR3 is 12 residues. Per the germline V gene, CDR1 is SNHLY and CDR2 is FYNNEI.

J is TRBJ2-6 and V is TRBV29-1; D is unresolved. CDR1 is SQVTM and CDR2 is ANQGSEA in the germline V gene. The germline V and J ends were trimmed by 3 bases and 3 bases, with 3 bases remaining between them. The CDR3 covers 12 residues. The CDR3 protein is CSVDGGANVLTF. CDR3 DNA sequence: TGCAGCGTTGACGGTGGGGCCAACGTCCTGACTTTC.

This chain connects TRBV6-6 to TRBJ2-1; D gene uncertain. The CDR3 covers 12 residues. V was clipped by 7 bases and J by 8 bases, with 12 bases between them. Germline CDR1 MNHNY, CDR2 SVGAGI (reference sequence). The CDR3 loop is CASTYGIDEQFF. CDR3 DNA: TGTGCCAGCACCTACGGTATCGATGAGCAGTTCTTC.

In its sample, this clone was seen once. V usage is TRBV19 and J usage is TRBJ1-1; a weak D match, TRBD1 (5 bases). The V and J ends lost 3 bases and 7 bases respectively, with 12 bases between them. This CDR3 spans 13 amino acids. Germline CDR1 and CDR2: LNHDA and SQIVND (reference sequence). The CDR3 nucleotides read TGTGCCAGTAGTATGGGGCAGCCAATTGAAGCTTTCTTT. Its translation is CASSMGQPIEAFF.

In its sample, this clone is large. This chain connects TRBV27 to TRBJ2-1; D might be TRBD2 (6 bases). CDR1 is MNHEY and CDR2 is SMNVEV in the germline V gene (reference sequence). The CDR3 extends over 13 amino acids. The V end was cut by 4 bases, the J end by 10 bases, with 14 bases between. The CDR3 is CASSSTVAGEQFF. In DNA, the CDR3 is TGTGCCAGCAGTTCGACAGTTGCGGGGGAGCAGTTCTTC.

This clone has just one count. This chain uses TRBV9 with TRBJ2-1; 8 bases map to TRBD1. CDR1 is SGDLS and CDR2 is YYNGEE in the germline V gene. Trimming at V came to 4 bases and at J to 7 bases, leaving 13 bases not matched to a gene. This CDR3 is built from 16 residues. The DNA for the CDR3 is TGTGCCAGCAGCCTACGACAGGGGCAGAATGGGAATGAGCAGTTCTTC. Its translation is CASSLRQGQNGNEQFF.

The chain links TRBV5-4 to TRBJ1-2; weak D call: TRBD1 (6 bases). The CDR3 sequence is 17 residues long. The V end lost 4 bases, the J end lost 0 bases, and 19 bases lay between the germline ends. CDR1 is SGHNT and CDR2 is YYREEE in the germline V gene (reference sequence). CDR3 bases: TGTGCCAGCAGCCTAGGGTCACAGGGATTCGCTAACTATGGCTACACCTTC. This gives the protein CASSLGSQGFANYGYTF.

The chain's CDR3 is CASSLVASGRGETQYF. In DNA, the CDR3 is TGTGCCAGCAGCTTAGTCGCTAGCGGGAGAGGAGAGACCCAGTACTTC. The chain employs TRBV7-6 and TRBJ2-5; 10 nucleotides match TRBD2. The CDR3 covers 16 residues. The J segment lost 4 bases and the V segment lost 1 base, leaving 6 bases of the junction unmatched. Germline V CDR1 and CDR2: SGHVS, FNYEAQ.

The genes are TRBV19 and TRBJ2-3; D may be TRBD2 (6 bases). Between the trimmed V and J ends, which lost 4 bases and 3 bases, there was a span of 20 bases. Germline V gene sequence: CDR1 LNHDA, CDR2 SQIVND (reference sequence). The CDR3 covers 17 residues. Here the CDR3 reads CASSSPPRQGGTDTQYF. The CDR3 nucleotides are TGTGCCAGTAGTAGCCCCCCTCGGCAAGGAGGGACAGATACGCAGTATTTT. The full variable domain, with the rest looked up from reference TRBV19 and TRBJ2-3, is DGGITQSPKYLFRKEGQNVTLSCEQNLNHDAMYWYRQDPGQGLRLIYYSQIVNDFQKGDIAEGYSVSREKKESFPLTVTSAQKNPTAFYLCASSSPPRQGGTDTQYFGPGTRLTVL.

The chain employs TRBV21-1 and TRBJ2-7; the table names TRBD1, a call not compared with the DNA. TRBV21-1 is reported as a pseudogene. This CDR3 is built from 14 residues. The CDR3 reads CASSDRDRVDEQYF. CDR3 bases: TGTGCCAGCAGCGACCGGGACAGGGTCGACGAGCAGTACTTC.

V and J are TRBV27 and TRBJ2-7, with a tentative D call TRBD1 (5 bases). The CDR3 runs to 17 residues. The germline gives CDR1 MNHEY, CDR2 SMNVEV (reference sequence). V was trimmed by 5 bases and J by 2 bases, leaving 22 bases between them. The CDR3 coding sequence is TGTGCCAGCAGTGAAACTGGATTCAGGGTAAGAACCTACGAGCAGTACTTC. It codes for CASSETGFRVRTYEQYF.

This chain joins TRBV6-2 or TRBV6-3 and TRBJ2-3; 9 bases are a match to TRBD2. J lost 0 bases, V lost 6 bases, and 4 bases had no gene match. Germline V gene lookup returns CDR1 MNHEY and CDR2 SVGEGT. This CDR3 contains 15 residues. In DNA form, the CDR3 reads TGTGCCAGCAGCCCTAGCGGGACTAGCACAGATACGCAGTATTTT. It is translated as CASSPSGTSTDTQYF.

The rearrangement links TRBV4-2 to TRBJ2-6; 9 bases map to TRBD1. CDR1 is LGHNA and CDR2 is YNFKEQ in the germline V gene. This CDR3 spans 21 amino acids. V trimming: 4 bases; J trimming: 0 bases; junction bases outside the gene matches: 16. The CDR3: CASSPEISGTGMFSGANVLTF. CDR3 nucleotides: TGTGCCAGCAGCCCGGAGATCTCCGGGACAGGGATGTTCTCTGGGGCCAACGTCCTGACTTTC.

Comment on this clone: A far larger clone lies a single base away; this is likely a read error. The CDR3 region has the DNA TGTGCCAGCAGTTCTAACACAGATACGCAGTATTTT. This encodes CASSSNTDTQYF. The J gene is TRBJ2-3, the V gene TRBV12-3 or TRBV12-4; D gene ambiguous. V was shortened by 4 bases and J by 2 bases, with 4 bases between the two germline ends. This CDR3 has 12 amino acids.

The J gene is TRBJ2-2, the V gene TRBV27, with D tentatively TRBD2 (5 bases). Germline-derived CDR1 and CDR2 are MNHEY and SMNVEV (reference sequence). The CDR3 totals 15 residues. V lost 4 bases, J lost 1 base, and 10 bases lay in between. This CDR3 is CASSYIGGNTGELFF. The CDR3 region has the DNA TGTGCCAGCAGTTACATAGGAGGGAACACCGGGGAGCTGTTTTTT.

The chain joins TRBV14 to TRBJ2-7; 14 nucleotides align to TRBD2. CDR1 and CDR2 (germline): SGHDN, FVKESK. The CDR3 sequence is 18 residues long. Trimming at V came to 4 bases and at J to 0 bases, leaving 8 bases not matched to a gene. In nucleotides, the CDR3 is TGTGCCAGCAGCCCAATCGGACTAGCGGGAGGTAACTCCTACGAGCAGTACTTC. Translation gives CASSPIGLAGGNSYEQYF.

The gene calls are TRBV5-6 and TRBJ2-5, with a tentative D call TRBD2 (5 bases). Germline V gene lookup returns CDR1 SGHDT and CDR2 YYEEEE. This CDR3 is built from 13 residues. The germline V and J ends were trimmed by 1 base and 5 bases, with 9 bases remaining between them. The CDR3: CASSLLVAETQYF. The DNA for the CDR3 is TGTGCCAGCAGCTTGTTAGTAGCGGAGACCCAGTACTTC. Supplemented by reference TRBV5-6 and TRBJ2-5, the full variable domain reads DAGVTQSPTHLIKTRGQQVTLRCSPKSGHDTVSWYQQALGQGPQFIFQYYEEEERQRGNFPDRFSGHQFPNYSSELNVNALLLGDSALYLCASSLLVAETQYFGPGTRLLVL.

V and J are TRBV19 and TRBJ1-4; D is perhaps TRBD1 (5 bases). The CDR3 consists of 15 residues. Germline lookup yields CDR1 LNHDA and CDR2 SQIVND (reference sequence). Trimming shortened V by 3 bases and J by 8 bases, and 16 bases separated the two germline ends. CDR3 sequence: CASSMFTGKEEKLFF. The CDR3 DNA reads TGTGCCAGTAGTATGTTTACAGGTAAAGAGGAAAAACTGTTTTTT.

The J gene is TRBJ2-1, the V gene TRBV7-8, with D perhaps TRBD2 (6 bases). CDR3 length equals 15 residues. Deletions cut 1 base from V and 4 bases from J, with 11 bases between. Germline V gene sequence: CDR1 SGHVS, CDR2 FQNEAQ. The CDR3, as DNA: TGTGCCAGCAGCTTAGGAGGCGGGGAGTACAATGAGCAGTTCTTC. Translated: CASSLGGGEYNEQFF.

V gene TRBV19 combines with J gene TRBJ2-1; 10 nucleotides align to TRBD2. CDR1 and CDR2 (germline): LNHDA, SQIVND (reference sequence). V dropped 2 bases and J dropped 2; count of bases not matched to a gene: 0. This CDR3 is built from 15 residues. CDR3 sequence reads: CASSISGRAYNEQFF. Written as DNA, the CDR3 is TGTGCCAGTAGTATAAGCGGGAGGGCCTACAATGAGCAGTTCTTC.

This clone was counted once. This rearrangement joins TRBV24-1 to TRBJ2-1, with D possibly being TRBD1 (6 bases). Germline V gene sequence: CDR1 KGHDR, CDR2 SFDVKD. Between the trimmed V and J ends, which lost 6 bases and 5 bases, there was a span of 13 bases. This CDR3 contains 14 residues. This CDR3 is CATSKQGINNEQFF. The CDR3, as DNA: TGTGCCACCAGTAAACAGGGAATAAACAATGAGCAGTTCTTC.

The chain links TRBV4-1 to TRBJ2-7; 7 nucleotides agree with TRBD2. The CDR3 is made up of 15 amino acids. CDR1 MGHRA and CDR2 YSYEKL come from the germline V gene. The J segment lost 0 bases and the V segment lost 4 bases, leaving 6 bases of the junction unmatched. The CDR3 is CASSPGDYSSYEQYF. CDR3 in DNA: TGCGCCAGCAGCCCCGGGGACTACAGCTCCTACGAGCAGTACTTC.

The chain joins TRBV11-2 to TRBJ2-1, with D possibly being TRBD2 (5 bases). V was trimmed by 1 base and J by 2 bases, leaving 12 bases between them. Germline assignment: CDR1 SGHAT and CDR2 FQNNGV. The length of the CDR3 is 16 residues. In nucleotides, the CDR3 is TGTGCCAGCAGCTTAGGACCCAGCGGACCCTACAATGAGCAGTTCTTC. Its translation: CASSLGPSGPYNEQFF.

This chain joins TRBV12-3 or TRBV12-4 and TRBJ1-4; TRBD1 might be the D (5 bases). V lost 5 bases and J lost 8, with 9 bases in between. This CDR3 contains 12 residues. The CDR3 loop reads CASSEGLEKLFF. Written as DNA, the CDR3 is TGTGCCAGCAGTGAGGGACTGGAAAAACTGTTTTTT.

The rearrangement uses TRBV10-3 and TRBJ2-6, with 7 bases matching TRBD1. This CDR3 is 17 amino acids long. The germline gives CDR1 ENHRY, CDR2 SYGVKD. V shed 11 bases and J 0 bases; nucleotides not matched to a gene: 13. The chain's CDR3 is CAVGQGQYASGANVLTF. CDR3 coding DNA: TGTGCCGTGGGGCAGGGACAGTATGCCTCTGGGGCCAACGTCCTGACTTTC.

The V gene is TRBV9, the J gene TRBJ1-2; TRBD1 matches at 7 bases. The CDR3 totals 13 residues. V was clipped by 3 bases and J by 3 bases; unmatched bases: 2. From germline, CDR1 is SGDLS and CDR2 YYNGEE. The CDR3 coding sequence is TGTGCCAGCAGCGGGGGGACAGACTATGGCTACACCTTC. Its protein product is CASSGGTDYGYTF. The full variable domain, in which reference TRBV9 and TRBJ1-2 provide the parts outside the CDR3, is DSGVTQTPKHLITATGQRVTLRCSPRSGDLSVYWYQQSLDQGLQFLIQYYNGEERAKGNILERFSAQQFPDLHSELNLSSLELGDSALYFCASSGGTDYGYTFGSGTRLTVV.

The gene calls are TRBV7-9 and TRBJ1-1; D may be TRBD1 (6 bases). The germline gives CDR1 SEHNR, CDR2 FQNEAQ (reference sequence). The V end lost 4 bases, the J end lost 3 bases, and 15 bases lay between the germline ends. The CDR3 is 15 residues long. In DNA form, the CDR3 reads TGTGCCAGCAGCTCCTGGGGGGGGCAGGACACTGAAGCTTTCTTT. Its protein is CASSSWGGQDTEAFF.